The next 18 T cell receptor beta chains were all read from a single sample in a study of Ad26.COV2.S vaccination and SARS-CoV-2 variants. Repertoires were generated with immunoSEQ multiplex PCR, while TCRdb's copy carries only in-frame clones and drops some. Found here are some 350,000 clones, approximately 84% of them singletons; the top ten hold 3% to 4%. The treatment denotes: around 19 received Ad26.COV2.S at low or high dose, single or two shots; 5 received placebo; per-sample allocation not given. It was on day 63 after the first vaccine or placebo injection that samples were taken. This material consisted of peripheral blood, taken in a trial of Ad26.COV2.S vaccine versus placebo. The source is a person aged 18-60 years who received the Ad26.COV2.S COVID-19 vaccine or a placebo.

This chain connects TRBV15 to TRBJ1-6; no reliable D call. The V end lost 1 base, the J end lost 9 bases, and 16 bases lay between the germline ends. The CDR3 is made up of 16 amino acids. CDR1 and CDR2 from the germline V gene are LNHNV and YYDKDF (reference sequence). CDR3 loop: CATSRVVLGRASPLHF. In DNA form, the CDR3 reads TGTGCCACCAGCAGAGTGGTGTTGGGTAGAGCTTCACCCCTCCACTTT.

The chain employs TRBV27 and TRBJ2-3; the D gene is possibly TRBD2 (6 bases). CDR3 size: 15 residues. The germline V gene encodes CDR1 MNHEY and CDR2 SMNVEV (reference sequence). Trimming removed 4 bases from V and 4 bases from J, with 15 bases in between. CDR3 DNA: TGTGCCAGCAGTTCCCCTAGCGTCAACTCAGATACGCAGTATTTT. Its protein product is CASSSPSVNSDTQYF.

The V gene is TRBV7-2, the J gene TRBJ1-2; no clear D gene. This CDR3 is built from 17 residues. Trimming left V 1 base short and J 2 bases short, with 17 bases between. Per the germline V gene, CDR1 is SGHTA and CDR2 is FQGNSA. CDR3 DNA: TGTGCCAGCAGCTTAGTGAAATCGCAGCCGTCCAACTATGGCTACACCTTC. Amino acid sequence: CASSLVKSQPSNYGYTF.

CDR3 bases: TGTGCCAGCAGCTCCGCGAGGCTCGAGCAGTACTTC. It specifies CASSSARLEQYF. The chain carries TRBV7-2 and TRBJ2-7; D remains ambiguous. Trimming removed 4 bases from V and 6 bases from J, with 10 bases in between. This CDR3 is 12 amino acids long. Germline CDR1 is SGHTA and CDR2 is FQGNSA. Full variable domain (remainder filled in from reference TRBV7-2 and TRBJ2-7): GAGVSQSPSNKVTEKGKDVELRCDPISGHTALYWYRQSLGQGLEFLIYFQGNSAPDKSGLPSDRFSAERTGGSVSTLTIQRTQQEDSAVYLCASSSARLEQYFGPGTRLTVT.

The genes are TRBV7-9 and TRBJ1-2; a possible D gene is TRBD1 (5 bases). This CDR3 comprises 15 residues. Looked up from germline, CDR1 is SEHNR and CDR2 is FQNEAQ (reference sequence). V lost 4 bases to trimming and J lost 4 bases, with 16 bases between them. DNA for the CDR3: TGTGCCAGCAGCTCCCCGCCGAGGGGCCTCTATGGCTACACCTTC. Residues: CASSSPPRGLYGYTF.

The rearrangement uses TRBV6-5 and TRBJ1-6; 10 nucleotides line up with TRBD1. V gave up 2 bases and J gave up 10 bases; unmatched junction bases: 8. Germline values: CDR1 MNHEY, CDR2 SVGAGI. This CDR3 has 16 amino acids. The CDR3 DNA follows: TGTGCCAGCAGTTACGACATCAGACAGGGGGCATCACCCCTCCACTTT. It codes for CASSYDIRQGASPLHF.

Written as DNA, the CDR3 is TGTGCCAGCAGTGAGGGGAGGGTAGGCAATCAGCCCCAGCATTTT. Translated, it gives CASSEGRVGNQPQHF. This chain uses TRBV6-1 with TRBJ1-5; D ambiguous. This CDR3 is built from 15 residues. Germline V gives CDR1 MNHNS, CDR2 SASEGT. The V and J ends lost 3 bases and 2 bases respectively, with 11 bases between them.

The chain joins TRBV4-1 to TRBJ1-2; TRBD1 aligns across 10 bases. V shed 3 bases and J 5 bases; nucleotides not matched to a gene: 9. The germline CDR1 and CDR2 sequences are MGHRA and YSYEKL. The CDR3 has 16 residues. The CDR3 nucleotides read TGCGCCAGCAGCCAGCCCCGGGACAGGGGATGGTATGGCTACACCTTC. Translating gives CASSQPRDRGWYGYTF.

V is TRBV15 and J is TRBJ2-7; possibly TRBD1 or TRBD2 for D (7 bases each). Germline V CDR1 and CDR2: LNHNV, YYDKDF (reference sequence). The CDR3 consists of 14 residues. Trimming took off 0 bases at V and 6 bases at J, with 12 bases between the two ends. CDR3 sequence (DNA): TGTGCCACCAGCAGAGATCAGGGGGGGCGCGAGCAGTACTTC. Its translation is CATSRDQGGREQYF. The full variable domain, rest sourced from reference TRBV15 and TRBJ2-7, is DAMVIQNPRYQVTQFGKPVTLSCSQTLNHNVMYWYQQKSSQAPKLLFHYYDKDFNNEADTPDNFQSRRPNTSFCFLDIRSPGLGDTAMYLCATSRDQGGREQYFGPGTRLTVT.

V gene TRBV7-9 combines with J gene TRBJ1-6; weak D call: TRBD1 (6 bases). V lost 3 bases, J lost 6 bases, and 15 bases lay in between. Germline values: CDR1 SEHNR, CDR2 FQNEAQ (reference sequence). The CDR3 sequence is 16 residues long. DNA of the CDR3: TGTGCCAGCAGCTTCTTTACGGGGGGCCTTAATTCACCCCTCCACTTT. Its translation is CASSFFTGGLNSPLHF.

This rearrangement joins TRBV2 to TRBJ1-2; a possible D gene is TRBD1 (5 bases). Germline CDR1 SNHLY, CDR2 FYNNEI. The CDR3 is 14 residues long. The V and J ends lost 2 bases and 2 bases respectively, with 9 bases between them. The CDR3 DNA reads TGTGCCAGCAGTGAACAGAGGGGAAACTATGGCTACACCTTC. Translation: CASSEQRGNYGYTF.

This chain connects TRBV6-1 to TRBJ1-5, with D perhaps matching TRBD1 (5 bases). The CDR3 is 16 residues long. Per germline, CDR1 MNHNS and CDR2 SASEGT. The V and J ends lost 4 bases and 3 bases respectively, with 16 bases between them. As DNA, the CDR3 is TGTGCCAGCAGTGCGTTGATGGGCAGGGACAATCAGCCCCAGCATTTT. Protein: CASSALMGRDNQPQHF.

The chain carries TRBV24-1 and TRBJ2-1, with D perhaps matching TRBD2 (5 bases). The V end was cut by 0 bases, the J end by 4 bases, with 6 bases between. This CDR3 has 14 residues. Germline values: CDR1 KGHDR, CDR2 SFDVKD. As DNA, the CDR3 is TGTGCCACCAGTGATTTGGAGGGTTACAATGAGCAGTTCTTC. Its translation: CATSDLEGYNEQFF.

This clone occurred once. This chain uses TRBV12-3 or TRBV12-4 with TRBJ2-2; D ambiguous. Trimming took off 2 bases at V and 5 bases at J, with 6 bases between the two ends. The CDR3 runs 13 residues. CDR3 sequence: CASSLLTTGELFF. The CDR3 nucleotides read TGTGCCAGCAGTTTATTGACAACCGGGGAGCTGTTTTTT.

The rearrangement uses TRBV6-6 and TRBJ2-7, with D unresolved. CDR3 length: 14 amino acids. Trimming shortened V by 2 bases and J by 3 bases, and 11 bases separated the two germline ends. CDR1 and CDR2 from the germline V gene are MNHNY and SVGAGI (reference sequence). The CDR3 protein is CASSYKGQNYEQYF. Written as DNA, the CDR3 is TGTGCCAGCAGTTACAAAGGCCAAAACTACGAGCAGTACTTC.

Only one count was recorded for this clone. The rearrangement uses TRBV3-1 (or the pseudogene TRBV3-2) and TRBJ2-7; the match to TRBD2 covers 8 bases. CDR1 and CDR2 (germline): LGHDT, YNNKEL (reference sequence). J gave up 3 bases and V 3 bases, and 10 bases lay outside the gene matches. This CDR3 contains 16 residues. The DNA for the CDR3 is TGTGCCAGCAGCCAGGGACTCGGGACTAGTCTCTACGAGCAGTACTTC. Its protein product is CASSQGLGTSLYEQYF.

This chain joins TRBV13 and TRBJ2-6; D not resolved. V lost 4 bases to trimming and J lost 3 bases, with 13 bases between them. The CDR3 spans 16 residues. Germline V CDR1 and CDR2: PRHDT, FYEKMQ (reference sequence). This chain's CDR3 is CASSSRPIFGANVLTF. CDR3 in DNA: TGTGCCAGCAGCTCCCGACCGATTTTTGGGGCCAACGTCCTGACTTTC. Combining the CDR3 with reference TRBV13 and TRBJ2-6 gives the whole variable domain AAGVIQSPRHLIKEKRETATLKCYPIPRHDTVYWYQQGPGQDPQFLISFYEKMQSDKGSIPDRFSAQQFSDYHSELNMSSLELGDSALYFCASSSRPIFGANVLTFGAGSRLTVL.

V is TRBV11-2 and J is TRBJ2-7; D is ambiguous. The germline V gene has CDR1 SGHAT and CDR2 FQNNGV. Between the trimmed V and J ends, which lost 5 bases and 4 bases, there was a span of 6 bases. The CDR3 has 11 amino acids. CDR3 residues: CASSKEYEQYF. In DNA, the CDR3 is TGTGCCAGCAGCAAAGAGTACGAGCAGTACTTC. The full variable domain, its missing parts supplied by reference TRBV11-2 and TRBJ2-7, is EAGVAQSPRYKIIEKRQSVAFWCNPISGHATLYWYQQILGQGPKLLIQFQNNGVVDDSQLPKDRFSAERLKGVDSTLKIQPAKLEDSAVYLCASSKEYEQYFGPGTRLTVT.